The sequence of this TCR beta chain was determined in a study of CXCR3-negative and CXCR3-positive naive CD8 T cells. Regarding the study as a whole: High diversity, comparable across both naive subsets, contrasted with much lower diversity in memory CD8+ cells.

Germline lookup yields CDR1 MNHEY and CDR2 SMNVEV (reference sequence). The CDR3 sequence is 14 residues long. UMI-labeled 5' RACE yielded the TRB cDNA libraries. TCRdb derives one entry per CDR3 protein from the 5' RACE reads, leaving out DNA. The specimen's table records tens of thousands of distinct CDR3 sequences. Details on this clonotype: Its antigen is undetermined.

By phenotype, naive CD8+ T cells were CD45RO-CCR7+CD27+CD95-. The source is a human donor in good health. Some clones in this sample may be carry-over from other donors' samples. Sequenced input: naive CXCR3- CD8+ T cells from blood. Noted subset: CD45RO-CCR7+CD27+CD95- naive CD8+ T cells lacking CXCR3 (TNR3-). J is TRBJ1-6 and V is TRBV27. The chain's CDR3 is CASSLLQDAAPLHF.